These T cell receptor beta chains were read from a single sample in a study of T and B cells in COVID-19 patients. TCRdb fed the multiplex PCR reads into MiXCR, producing one record per CDR3 protein. The sample includes some 3,300 distinct CDR3 sequences, approximately 25% of them seen just once. The sequencing input was blood. Source of these receptors: a human donor with active COVID-19. Both conserved end residues are part of each CDR3. The D gene is left open where the match is weak. Not all rows give a size; the values are once, few, many and, for expanded clones, a class.

J gene	V gene	D gene	clone size	CDR3 DNA	CDR3 protein
TRBJ1-3	TRBV6-5	NA	medium-sized	TGTGCCAGCAGTGGGAACAGGGAGGACACCATATATTTT	CASSGNREDTIYF
TRBJ1-1	TRBV2	NA	NA	TGTGCCGGAACAGGATACACTGAAGCTTTCTTT	CAGTGYTEAFF
TRBJ2-7	TRBV27	TRBD1	medium-sized	TGTGCCAGCAGTCCAGGGACAGGGAAGAGCTCCTACGAGCAGTACTTC	CASSPGTGKSSYEQYF
TRBJ2-4	TRBV6-1	TRBD2	few	TGTGCCAGCAGTGAAGCGGGGGGGGTGAGGTACATTCAGTACTTC	CASSEAGGVRYIQYF
TRBJ2-4	TRBV27	NA	many	TGTGCCACGAACTTCAGAAAGGACCGAGCCAAAAACATTCAGTACTTC	CATNFRKDRAKNIQYF
TRBJ2-7	TRBV20-1	NA	NA	TGCAGCTTTTGGCGGGGTGGGTCCTACGAGCAGTACTTC	CSFWRGGSYEQYF
TRBJ1-2	TRBV12-3/TRBV12-4	NA	medium-sized	TGTGCCAGCAGTGCGGACAGAGGGGAGACCTTCTATGGCTACACCTTC	CASSADRGETFYGYTF
TRBJ2-2	TRBV5-1	NA	few	TGCGCCAGCAGCTATACAGGTTACACCGGGGAGCTGTTTTTT	CASSYTGYTGELFF
TRBJ2-2	TRBV30	NA	large	TGTGCCTGGACACCGGGCAGCACGAACACCGGGGAGCTGTTTTTT	CAWTPGSTNTGELFF
TRBJ1-6	TRBV18	TRBD1	NA	TGTGCCAGCAGCGTTACCGGGACAGGGGAATCACCCCTCCACTTT	CASSVTGTGESPLHF
TRBJ2-7	TRBV29-1	NA	large	TGCAGCGTTGGCACTATCTACGAGCAGTACTTC	CSVGTIYEQYF
TRBJ2-5	TRBV10-3	TRBD2	NA	TGTGCCATCACTGGGACTAGCGGTGAGACCCAGTACTTC	CAITGTSGETQYF
TRBJ1-2	TRBV6-6	TRBD1	medium-sized	TGTGCCAGCAGTTACTCGGGACAGGGATTTGGCTACACCTTC	CASSYSGQGFGYTF
TRBJ2-7	TRBV10-1	NA	few	TGCGCCAGCAGTGATGGGAACAGTCGAAACGAGCAGTACTTC	CASSDGNSRNEQYF
TRBJ2-3	TRBV15	NA	NA	TGTGCCACCAGCAGGGCGGTTCCCACAGATACGCAGTATTTT	CATSRAVPTDTQYF
TRBJ1-2	TRBV7-9	TRBD1	NA	TGTGCCAGCAGCCGGACCGGGACAGCTTTTAACTATGGCTACACCTTC	CASSRTGTAFNYGYTF
TRBJ2-2	TRBV15	TRBD1	medium-sized	TGTGCCACCAGCCGTGACAGGGTGGGCACCGGGGAGCTGTTTTTT	CATSRDRVGTGELFF
TRBJ2-7	TRBV18	NA	medium-sized	TGTGCCAGCTCACAGACAGGAGACGAGCAGTACTTC	CASSQTGDEQYF
TRBJ1-1	TRBV6-2/TRBV6-3	NA	once	TGTGCCAGCAGTTACTCGACAGTCCGAGAAGCTTTCTTT	CASSYSTVREAFF
TRBJ2-7	TRBV6-5	TRBD2	NA	TGTGCCAGCAGTGAAGAGGGACTAGCGTACGAGCAGTACTTC	CASSEEGLAYEQYF
TRBJ1-3	TRBV12-3/TRBV12-4	NA	many	TGTGCCAGCAGTTTGCTGGGGGCGGCTGGAAACACCATATATTTT	CASSLLGAAGNTIYF
TRBJ2-1	TRBV20-1	NA	NA	TGCAGTGCCCCCCCGACGAGCGGGAATGAGCAGTTCTTC	CSAPPTSGNEQFF
TRBJ2-7	TRBV28	NA	few	TGTGCCAGCACCCCCAGGGGTTACGAGCAGTACTTC	CASTPRGYEQYF
TRBJ2-5	TRBV2	TRBD2	NA	TGTGCCAGCAGAGAACTAGCGGGGATAAGGGAGACCCAGTACTTC	CASRELAGIRETQYF
TRBJ1-1	TRBV19	NA	medium-sized	TGTGCCAGTAGTCTGGGGACGAACACTGAAGCTTTCTTT	CASSLGTNTEAFF
TRBJ2-1	TRBV20-1	NA	few	TGCAGTGCTAGAGATAGGGATTTTTCTTACAATGAGCAGTTCTTC	CSARDRDFSYNEQFF
TRBJ2-1	TRBV5-4	TRBD1	medium-sized	TGTGCCAGCAGCAGACAGGGGGACTACAATGAGCAGTTCTTC	CASSRQGDYNEQFF
TRBJ2-7	TRBV6-5	TRBD2	NA	TGTGCCAGCGGGAGGGAGGGCCTCTACGAGCAGTACTTC	CASGREGLYEQYF